This passage covers 3 T cell receptor beta chains from one sample sequenced in a study of blood T cell repertoires in COVID-19. Assay: immunoSEQ multiplex PCR; the TCRdb copy retains only in-frame clones and omits some. The data hold roughly 230,000 clones, with about 87% observed a single time. The sequencing sample was made of peripheral blood. Receptors were obtained from a man between 65 and 80 years old with acute or convalescent COVID-19.

The V call is TRBV7-2, the J call TRBJ1-2; 7 bases fit TRBD1. The CDR3 extends over 16 amino acids. With V trimmed by 2 bases and J by 7 bases, 13 bases remained unmatched. Germline V gene data show CDR1 as SGHTA and CDR2 as FQGNSA. CDR3 amino acids: CASSLRAQGQGVGYTF. Written as DNA, the CDR3 is TGTGCCAGCAGCTTAAGAGCCCAAGGGCAGGGGGTTGGCTACACCTTC.

The J gene is TRBJ1-3, the V gene TRBV7-6; 8 bases agree with TRBD1. Germline CDR1 and CDR2: SGHVS and FNYEAQ. The V and J ends lost 1 base and 5 bases, in that order; junction bases with no gene match: 7. There are 16 residues in the CDR3. Here the CDR3 DNA reads TGTGCCAGCAGCTTAGAAGGACAGGGAAAGAGAAACACCATATATTTT. This gives the protein CASSLEGQGKRNTIYF.

V usage is TRBV7-3 and J usage is TRBJ2-6; 13 nucleotides align to TRBD2. After removal of 5 bases from V and 3 bases from J, the junction contained 7 bases not matched to a gene. Per germline, CDR1 SGHTA and CDR2 FQGTGA. This CDR3 is built from 18 residues. The CDR3 region has the DNA TGTGCCAGCAGCAGACTAGCGGGAGGCCCAGGTGGGGCCAACGTCCTGACTTTC. It is translated as CASSRLAGGPGGANVLTF.